These 14 T cell receptor beta chains were sequenced from one sample in a study of beta chain features in type 1 diabetes. Expressed TCRB transcripts were sequenced because the isolated RNA had all been reverse transcribed beforehand. The protocol was immunoSEQ multiplex PCR, while the TCRdb copy is restricted to in-frame clones and leaves out a portion. The sample shows under 450,000 clones, roughly 13% of them seen only once. The specimen sequenced was naive CD4+ T cells from blood. The origin of the receptors is a man aged 25 to 45 in good health.

The chain recombines TRBV4-1 with TRBJ1-5; no firm D call. The V gene's germline CDR1 is MGHRA and CDR2 YSYEKL. V dropped 1 base and J dropped 1 base, with 5 bases sitting between them. The CDR3 is 14 amino acids. This CDR3 reads CASSQVWSNQPQHF. The CDR3 DNA is TGCGCCAGCAGCCAAGTGTGGAGCAATCAGCCCCAGCATTTT.

The rearrangement joins TRBV6-1 to TRBJ2-5; the match to TRBD1 covers 9 bases. After removal of 8 bases from V and 1 base from J, the junction contained 2 bases not matched to a gene. The CDR3 contains 13 residues. CDR1 and CDR2 from the germline V gene are MNHNS and SASEGT. CDR3 in DNA: TGTGCCAGCGGGACAGGGATCCAAGAGACCCAGTACTTC. Encoded protein: CASGTGIQETQYF.

This chain connects TRBV14 to TRBJ2-1; D call uncertain. Trimming shortened V by 4 bases and J by 6 bases, and 7 bases separated the two germline ends. In germline, CDR1 is SGHDN, CDR2 FVKESK. This CDR3 contains 12 residues. This CDR3 reads CASSRFGNEQFF. The DNA of the CDR3 is TGTGCCAGCAGCCGATTTGGCAATGAGCAGTTCTTC.

The V and J genes are TRBV10-3 and TRBJ1-5, with 8 bases fitting TRBD1. Trimming at V came to 9 bases and at J to 9 bases, leaving 7 bases not matched to a gene. CDR3 length equals 12 residues. CDR1 and CDR2 from the germline V gene are ENHRY and SYGVKD. The CDR3 region has the DNA TGTGCCATGGGGACAGGTGCCTCGCCCCAGCATTTT. Translation gives CAMGTGASPQHF.

This clone appeared a few times. J is TRBJ2-7 and V is TRBV5-1; a weak D match, TRBD1 (5 bases). V was shortened by 0 bases and J by 3 bases, with 10 bases between the two germline ends. Germline V gene data show CDR1 as SGHRS and CDR2 as YFSETQ. The CDR3 loop spans 14 amino acids. CDR3 loop: CASSLDQGNYEQYF. In DNA form, the CDR3 reads TGCGCCAGCAGCTTGGACCAGGGAAACTACGAGCAGTACTTC.

Worth noting for this clone: This may arise from a read error, as a much more abundant clone is one base away. The V call is TRBV5-6, the J call TRBJ2-1; D remains ambiguous. V shed 2 bases and J shed 6 bases, with 3 bases lying between them. From germline, CDR1 is SGHDT and CDR2 YYEEEE. The CDR3 runs 11 residues. The CDR3 region has the DNA TGTGCCAGCAGCTTTATCAATGAGCAGTTCTTC. The encoded protein is CASSFINEQFF.

This clone was seen a few times. The rearrangement joins TRBV6-1 to TRBJ2-7; D is ambiguous. Trimming shortened V by 1 base and J by 7 bases, and 11 bases separated the two germline ends. This CDR3 has 13 residues. Germline V lookup: CDR1 MNHNS, CDR2 SASEGT. The CDR3 reads CASSEGARKEQYV. CDR3 nucleotide sequence: TGTGCCAGCAGTGAAGGGGCTCGCAAGGAGCAGTACGTC.

A few counts support this clone. The chain uses TRBV7-9 and TRBJ2-3; no clear D gene. Trimming pared 4 bases from V and 1 base from J, leaving 12 bases between. The CDR3 totals 15 residues. The germline gives CDR1 SEHNR, CDR2 FQNEAQ (reference sequence). The CDR3 region has the DNA TGTGCCAGCAGCTCGACGACGTGGGGCACAGATACGCAGTATTTT. Amino acids: CASSSTTWGTDTQYF.

V gene TRBV13 combines with J gene TRBJ2-7; 9 bases agree with TRBD2. Per the germline V gene, CDR1 is PRHDT and CDR2 is FYEKMQ (reference sequence). After removal of 5 bases from V and 9 bases from J, the junction contained 5 bases not matched to a gene. This CDR3 spans 12 amino acids. The CDR3 region has the DNA TGTGCCAGCAGCCAGACTAGCGGTGTGCAGTACTTC. This sequence encodes CASSQTSGVQYF.

This clone has only a few counts. The V call is TRBV25-1, the J call TRBJ2-7; D is unclear. CDR3 length equals 13 residues. Per the germline V gene, CDR1 is MGHDK and CDR2 is SYGVNS. Between the trimmed V and J ends, which lost 7 bases and 8 bases, there was a span of 18 bases. This CDR3 reads CASTNDRSNQQYF. The CDR3 bases are TGTGCCAGCACTAACGACCGGTCTAACCAGCAGTACTTC.

This clone showed up just a few times. V usage is TRBV7-2 and J usage is TRBJ2-3; no clear D gene. Trimming took 6 bases from V and 0 from J, leaving 7 bases between them. The CDR3 is 13 amino acids. The germline V gene encodes CDR1 SGHTA and CDR2 FQGNSA. The CDR3 DNA is TGTGCCAGCAGGACGGCGAGCACAGATACGCAGTATTTT. It codes for CASRTASTDTQYF.

The sample holds a few counts of this clone. The chain has TRBV30 and TRBJ2-3; 7 bases map to TRBD2. Germline trimming cut 3 bases from V and 4 bases from J; bases unmatched to any gene: 7. This CDR3 is built from 14 residues. Germline V CDR1 and CDR2: GTSNPN, SVGIG (reference sequence). The CDR3 nucleotides read TGTGCCTGGAGCGTGCGGGAGCCCCCAGATACGCAGTATTTT. Translation: CAWSVREPPDTQYF.

The V and J genes are TRBV30 and TRBJ2-3, with D perhaps TRBD2 (5 bases). The CDR3 extends over 11 amino acids. Trimming took off 3 bases at V and 10 bases at J, with 11 bases between the two ends. CDR1 is GTSNPN, CDR2 SVGIG, per germline (reference sequence). This CDR3 is CAWRKRLSQYF. CDR3 DNA: TGTGCCTGGAGGAAGCGGCTGTCGCAGTATTTT.

J is TRBJ1-1 and V is TRBV9, with D possibly matching TRBD1 (6 bases). CDR1 and CDR2 (germline): SGDLS, YYNGEE. With 8 bases removed from V and 0 bases from J, the gap between germline ends came to 14 bases. This CDR3 is built from 14 residues. The CDR3 coding sequence is TGTGCCAGATCCCTAGGGGGGATGAACACTGAAGCTTTCTTT. Protein sequence: CARSLGGMNTEAFF.